The text below deals with one T cell receptor beta chain. It was with a sample-barcoded 5' primer and a J-beta primer mix that a second PCR of about 7 to 12 cycles was run. TCRdb reanalysed the 5' RACE reads using MiXCR and keeps one entry per CDR3 protein. The sample holds about 1.8 million distinct CDR3 sequences; about 50% are singletons and the top ten take less than 2.5%. Total RNA extraction produced at least 6 micrograms (per sample) for the study. The data derive from a study of blood T cells in healthy people across ages. This CDR3 comprises 17 residues. V was pared by 4 bases and J by 0 bases, with 17 bases between. Germline CDR1 MGHDK, CDR2 SYGVNS.

Sequencing was done on a sample of blood. The chain combines TRBV25-1 with TRBJ2-3, with TRBD1 as a possible D gene (6 bases). This sequence originates from a woman aged 40 to 50 in good health. The CDR3 loop reads CASSVLTGGASTDTQYF. The CDR3 DNA follows: TGTGCCAGCAGTGTGTTGACAGGTGGGGCTAGCACAGATACGCAGTATTTT. The full variable domain, completed using reference TRBV25-1 and TRBJ2-3, is EADIYQTPRYLVIGTGKKITLECSQTMGHDKMYWYQQDPGMELHLIHYSYGVNSTEKGDLSSESTVSRIRTEHFPLTLESARPSHTSQYLCASSVLTGGASTDTQYFGPGTRLTVL.